Each of the 2 T cell receptor beta chains below was sequenced from the same sample in a study of T cell repertoires in MIS-A myocarditis. Sequenced by immunoSEQ multiplex PCR; TCRdb stores in-frame clones only, minus some. Found here are roughly 15,000 clones, about 67% of them singletons; the top ten hold roughly 61%. The sequencing input was left ventricle heart tissue obtained at autopsy. The receptors were sampled from a man younger than 30 with fulminant myocarditis from multisystem inflammatory syndrome in adults (MIS-A) after COVID-19.

This chain uses TRBV28 with TRBJ1-5, with unresolved D. From germline, CDR1 is MDHEN and CDR2 SYDVKM. Between the trimmed V and J ends, which lost 10 bases and 2 bases, there was a span of 18 bases. The CDR3 extends over 15 amino acids. Here the CDR3 DNA reads TGTGCCACCTTTGGAAGTCCCGGCGGCAATCAGCCCCAGCATTTT. Residues: CATFGSPGGNQPQHF. Combining the CDR3 with reference TRBV28 and TRBJ1-5 gives the whole variable domain DVKVTQSSRYLVKRTGEKVFLECVQDMDHENMFWYRQDPGLGLRLIYFSYDVKMKEKGDIPEGYSVSREKKERFSLILESASTNQTSMYLCATFGSPGGNQPQHFGDGTRLSIL.

The chain uses TRBV2 and TRBJ2-1; D may be TRBD2 (7 bases). Germline-derived CDR1 and CDR2 are SNHLY and FYNNEI. The ends were cut back, 6 bases at V and 14 bases at J, with 14 bases in the middle. This CDR3 is 11 amino acids long. CDR3 coding DNA: TGTGCCAGCAGCCAGGAGGGGGGGGAGTTCTTC. Protein sequence: CASSQEGGEFF.